The T cell receptor beta chain under discussion was sequenced for a study of radiation and T cells in renal cell carcinoma. Findings of the study overall: Top tumor clonotypes rose in blood 2 weeks post-radiation, then contracted.

With 1 base removed from V and 7 bases from J, the gap between germline ends came to 17 bases. CDR1 is SGHNT and CDR2 is YYREEE in the germline V gene (reference sequence). The CDR3 is made up of 16 amino acids. Measured with immunoSEQ multiplex PCR; TCRdb has only the in-frame clones, and not every one. The data contain tens of thousands of clones, about 79% of them singletons. The time point here: baseline pretreatment blood. Treatment in this sample: 15 Gy SBRT to primary tumor, nephrectomy 4 weeks later. On this clone: Antigen unknown.

The V call is TRBV5-4, the J call TRBJ2-2; D possibly matches TRBD1 or TRBD2 (5 bases each). Sequenced material: blood, taken from a patient whose treatment included radiotherapy and nephrectomy. The sequence was collected from a man aged 60 to 75 with renal cell carcinoma. CDR3 amino acids: CASSLRGAGRVGELFF. CDR3 in DNA: TGTGCCAGCAGCTTGAGGGGAGCAGGGCGAGTCGGGGAGCTGTTTTTT.